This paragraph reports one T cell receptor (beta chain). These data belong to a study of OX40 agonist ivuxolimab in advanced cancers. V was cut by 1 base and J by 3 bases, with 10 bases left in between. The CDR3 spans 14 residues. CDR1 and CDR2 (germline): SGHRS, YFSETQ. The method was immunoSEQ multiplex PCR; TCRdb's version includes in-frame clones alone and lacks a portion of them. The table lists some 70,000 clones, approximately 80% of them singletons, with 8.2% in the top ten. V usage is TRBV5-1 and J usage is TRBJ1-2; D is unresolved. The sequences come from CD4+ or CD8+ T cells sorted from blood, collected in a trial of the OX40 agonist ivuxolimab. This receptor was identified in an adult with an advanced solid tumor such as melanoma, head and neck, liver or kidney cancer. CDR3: CASSLNGRDYGYTF. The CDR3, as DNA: TGCGCCAGCAGCTTGAATGGCAGAGACTATGGCTACACCTTC.